The source of this T cell receptor beta chain is a study of control samples from healthy donors and cancer patients. Sequencing used immunoSEQ multiplex PCR; TCRdb keeps in-frame clones, though not all of them. Of around 80,000 clones in the sample, around nine tenths are singletons; the top ten hold under 7.5%. The TCR was taken from a woman between 50 and 59 years old in good health. Sequences were obtained from blood.

The CDR3 here is CASSYGNYGYTF. The CDR3 nucleotides read TGTGCCAGCAGTTACGGGAACTATGGCTACACCTTC. The rearrangement links TRBV6-5 to TRBJ1-2; no definite D call. In germline, CDR1 is MNHEY, CDR2 SVGAGI. Trimming removed 2 bases from V and 2 bases from J, with 3 bases in between. The CDR3 consists of 12 residues.